Presented here are 10 T cell receptor beta chains from one specimen sequenced in a study of blood T cell repertoires in COVID-19. The method was immunoSEQ multiplex PCR; TCRdb's version includes in-frame clones alone and lacks a portion of them. The profile shows 70,000 to 95,000 clones, around 81% of them singletons. Sequencing was performed on peripheral blood. These receptors all come from an elderly man with active or convalescent COVID-19.

The CDR3 reads CASSEILRQPQHF. In nucleotides, the CDR3 is TGTGCCAGCAGTGAAATACTCAGGCAGCCCCAGCATTTT. The genes are TRBV2 and TRBJ1-5; no clear D gene. CDR1 and CDR2 from the germline V gene are SNHLY and FYNNEI. Trimming removed 2 bases from V and 7 bases from J, with 9 bases in between. The CDR3 extends over 13 amino acids.

Only one count was recorded for this clone. The genes are TRBV6-2 or TRBV6-3 and TRBJ1-5, with 8 bases that match TRBD1. The junction had 11 bases not matched to a gene; V was cut back by 7 bases and J by 3 bases. The CDR3 spans 16 residues. The germline CDR1 and CDR2 sequences are MNHEY and SVGEGT. CDR3 amino acids: CASTPTGVALNQPQHF. Written as DNA, the CDR3 is TGTGCCAGCACCCCGACAGGGGTAGCTCTCAATCAGCCCCAGCATTTT.

This sequence joins TRBV2 and TRBJ1-1; D perhaps matches TRBD1 (5 bases). V was clipped by 0 bases and J by 4 bases, with 12 bases between them. Germline loops: CDR1 SNHLY, CDR2 FYNNEI. The CDR3 consists of 15 residues. CDR3 coding DNA: TGTGCCAGCAGTGAAGCGCTTGGGGGGGGCACTGAAGCTTTCTTT. This sequence encodes CASSEALGGGTEAFF.

This clone was counted a single time. The J gene is TRBJ2-3, the V gene TRBV6-6, with a possible D match to TRBD1 (6 bases). This CDR3 has 15 residues. Trimming cost V 5 bases and J 6 bases, with 18 bases left between them. CDR1 and CDR2 from the germline V gene are MNHNY and SVGAGI (reference sequence). This CDR3 reads CASSPGTLGTDTQYF. The CDR3 region has the DNA TGTGCCAGCAGTCCCGGGACACTTGGGACGGATACGCAGTATTTT.

The sample holds one count of this clone. The V call is TRBV28, the J call TRBJ2-3; a possible D gene is TRBD2 (5 bases). The CDR3 loop spans 14 amino acids. V lost 5 bases to trimming and J lost 6 bases, with 15 bases between them. Per germline, CDR1 MDHEN and CDR2 SYDVKM. In DNA, the CDR3 is TGTGCCAGCAGTGAAAATCGGGGTGTGGATACGCAGTATTTT. Protein sequence: CASSENRGVDTQYF.

J is TRBJ1-2 and V is TRBV14; D remains ambiguous. Per the germline V gene, CDR1 is SGHDN and CDR2 is FVKESK. V gave up 0 bases and J gave up 5 bases, with 7 bases separating them. The CDR3 contains 13 residues. The CDR3 DNA reads TGTGCCAGCAGCCAAGACCCTTCTTATGGCTACACCTTC. It specifies CASSQDPSYGYTF.

The chain uses TRBV6-5 and TRBJ2-3, with 7 positions matching TRBD2. CDR3 size: 15 residues. V was clipped by 0 bases and J by 6 bases; unmatched bases: 6. Germline V gene data show CDR1 as MNHEY and CDR2 as SVGAGI. In DNA, the CDR3 is TGTGCCAGCAGTTACTCCCCGGGGGGAGAGGATACGCAGTATTTT. It codes for CASSYSPGGEDTQYF.

The chain is built from TRBV3-1 (or the pseudogene TRBV3-2) and TRBJ1-1; the D is unclear. This CDR3 is built from 15 residues. Germline-derived CDR1 and CDR2 are LGHDT and YNNKEL (reference sequence). The V and J ends lost 7 bases and 6 bases respectively, with 21 bases between them. This CDR3 is CASTLDAGGSAEAFF. The CDR3 bases are TGTGCCAGCACTCTAGATGCCGGAGGGTCAGCTGAAGCTTTCTTT.

This clone was counted once. The chain carries TRBV12-3 or TRBV12-4 and TRBJ1-2; maybe TRBD1 (5 bases). The CDR3 contains 13 residues. Trimming removed 5 bases at V and 8 bases at J, with 15 bases between. In nucleotides, the CDR3 is TGTGCCAGCAGTGCGTTCAGGGATACGGGCTACACCTTC. As protein: CASSAFRDTGYTF.

The V gene is TRBV18, the J gene TRBJ1-2; the match to TRBD1 covers 7 bases. Germline V gene data show CDR1 as KGHSH and CDR2 as LQKENI. Germline trimming cut 2 bases from V and 3 bases from J; bases unmatched to any gene: 3. This CDR3 spans 14 amino acids. Here the CDR3 reads CASSPDRDHYGYTF. In DNA, the CDR3 is TGTGCCAGCTCACCAGACAGGGACCACTATGGCTACACCTTC. The entire variable domain, with the rest obtained from reference TRBV18 and TRBJ1-2, is as follows: NAGVMQNPRHLVRRRGQEARLRCSPMKGHSHVYWYRQLPEEGLKFMVYLQKENIIDESGMPKERFSAEFPKEGPSILRIQQVVRGDSAAYFCASSPDRDHYGYTFGSGTRLTVV.